This T cell receptor beta chain was sequenced during a study of T cells after yellow fever vaccination. Study findings and constraints: A faster peak, day 5 versus 15, was reached by the weaker secondary response. Post-booster reappearance was seen for most primary-vaccination clones (around 96% CD4, roughly 86% CD8).

This clonotype showed up just a few times. Its antigen is undetermined. MiXCR was run by TCRdb on the 5' RACE reads, yielding one entry per CDR3 protein. The data contain about 200,000 distinct CDR3 sequences, approximately 3.2% of them seen just once; the ten biggest clones take up approximately 3.5%. This CDR3 spans 13 amino acids. The V gene lost 5 bases and the J gene lost 14 bases, with 16 bases spanning the gap. Germline V gene lookup returns CDR1 SGHVS and CDR2 FNYEAQ. This chain links TRBV7-6 with TRBJ1-6, with D perhaps TRBD1 (5 bases). Sequencing used CD4+ T cells sorted from PBMCs, obtained 10 days after the yellow fever booster vaccination. This TCR was sampled from a man younger than 30 who received the YFV17D yellow fever vaccine. CDR3 nucleotides: TGTGCCAGCAGCCTCTCCGGGGGAGGGACCCTCCACTTT. This sequence encodes CASSLSGGGTLHF.